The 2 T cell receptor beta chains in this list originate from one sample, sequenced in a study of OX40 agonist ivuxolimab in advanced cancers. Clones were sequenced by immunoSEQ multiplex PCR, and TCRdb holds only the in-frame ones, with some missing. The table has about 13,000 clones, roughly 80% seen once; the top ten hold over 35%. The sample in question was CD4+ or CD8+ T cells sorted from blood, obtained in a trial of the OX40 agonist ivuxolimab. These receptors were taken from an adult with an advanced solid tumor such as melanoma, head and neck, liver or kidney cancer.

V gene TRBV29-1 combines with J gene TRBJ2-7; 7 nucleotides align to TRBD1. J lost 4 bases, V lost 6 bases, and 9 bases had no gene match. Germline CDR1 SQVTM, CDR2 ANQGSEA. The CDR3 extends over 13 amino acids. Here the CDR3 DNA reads TGCAGCGTGGAATTAAGGGACAGTTACGAGCAGTACTTC. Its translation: CSVELRDSYEQYF.

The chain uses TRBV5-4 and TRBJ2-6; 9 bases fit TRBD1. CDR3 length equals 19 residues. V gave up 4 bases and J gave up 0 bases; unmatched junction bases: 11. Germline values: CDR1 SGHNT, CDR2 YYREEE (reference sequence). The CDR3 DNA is TGTGCCAGCAGCATTCGTCGGGGGACAGGGCGCTCTGGGGCCAACGTCCTGACTTTC. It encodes CASSIRRGTGRSGANVLTF.